The clone carrying this T cell receptor (beta chain) appeared a few times. Its antigen remains unidentified. The data are from a study of T cells in narcolepsy. Across the study: Donors had narcolepsy type 1 or type 2, or were healthy controls.

Whole-study results and caveats: Autoreactive clonotypes reportedly recurred in blood of same and different patients, not controls. Autoreactive HCRT-specific and TRIB2-specific clonotypes were marked in same-patient CSF-versus-blood CD4+ comparisons.

The CDR3 covers 14 residues. The germline V gene encodes CDR1 LGHNT and CDR2 FRNRAP. V was cut by 2 bases and J by 0 bases, with 6 bases left in between. Produced via immunoSEQ multiplex PCR; TCRdb's table is partial and in-frame only. Of some 29,000 clones listed, more than 70% are singletons. The specimen sequenced was memory (CD45RA-) CD4+ T cells from blood. The receptor was isolated from a human donor in good health. The chain combines TRBV12-5 with TRBJ2-3, with D uncertain. Here the CDR3 reads CASGLSTSTDTQYF. CDR3 nucleotide sequence: TGTGCTAGTGGTTTGTCGACAAGCACAGATACGCAGTATTTT.